A single sample gave rise to the 30 T cell receptor beta chains below, sequenced in a study of OX40 agonist ivuxolimab in advanced cancers. Repertoires were generated with immunoSEQ multiplex PCR, while TCRdb's copy carries only in-frame clones and drops some. Among 45,000 to 55,000 clones listed, roughly 94% were seen once. Sequences were derived from CD4+ or CD8+ T cells sorted from blood, sampled in a trial of the OX40 agonist ivuxolimab. The receptor source for this set is an adult with an advanced solid tumor such as melanoma, head and neck, liver or kidney cancer.

The CDR3 DNA reads as TGTGCCAGCAGTTTAAGTAAGCGATTCACAGATACGCAGTATTTT. This sequence encodes CASSLSKRFTDTQYF. The chain carries TRBV27 and TRBJ2-3; D unresolved. Germline-derived CDR1 and CDR2 are MNHEY and SMNVEV (reference sequence). Trimming pared 2 bases from V and 2 bases from J, leaving 11 bases between. This CDR3 has 15 residues.

CDR3 nucleotides: TGTGCCAGCAGCCCGACTATCTACAATGAGCAGTTCTTC. Its protein product is CASSPTIYNEQFF. V gene TRBV28 combines with J gene TRBJ2-1; tentative D call: TRBD2 (5 bases). The CDR3 has 13 amino acids. Deletions cut 6 bases from V and 3 bases from J, with 9 bases between. Germline-derived CDR1 and CDR2 are MDHEN and SYDVKM.

The chain uses TRBV4-1 and TRBJ2-2; 9 bases match TRBD1. The CDR3 runs to 17 residues. V was clipped by 2 bases and J by 5 bases; unmatched bases: 9. The germline gives CDR1 MGHRA, CDR2 YSYEKL. CDR3 coding DNA: TGCGCCAGCAGCCAAACTCCCTTACAGGGGGCAACCGGGGAGCTGTTTTTT. This encodes CASSQTPLQGATGELFF.

The chain uses TRBV7-8 and TRBJ2-1; 12 nucleotides match TRBD2. V gave up 6 bases and J gave up 12 bases; unmatched junction bases: 12. CDR3 size: 15 residues. Germline lookup yields CDR1 SGHVS and CDR2 FQNEAQ. CDR3 residues: CASRQPGLAGRGQFF. CDR3 sequence (DNA): TGTGCCAGCAGGCAACCGGGACTAGCGGGCCGTGGGCAGTTCTTC.

The chain is built from TRBV28 and TRBJ2-5; weak D call: TRBD1 (6 bases). The J call is in doubt because the DNA end fits TRBJ2-7 better. The CDR3 runs to 15 residues. Looked up from germline, CDR1 is MDHEN and CDR2 is SYDVKM. The CDR3: CASRAPTGSAYEQYF. CDR3 DNA sequence: TGTGCCAGCAGGGCCCCCACAGGGAGTGCCTACGAGCAGTACTTC.

The chain combines TRBV6-5 with TRBJ2-5; D might be TRBD2 (5 bases). With 5 bases removed from V and 5 bases from J, the gap between germline ends came to 15 bases. The CDR3 totals 14 residues. The V gene's germline CDR1 is MNHEY and CDR2 SVGAGI. The CDR3 sequence is CASSIGLETETQYF. Here the CDR3 DNA reads TGTGCCAGCAGTATTGGACTCGAGACGGAGACCCAGTACTTC.

The CDR3 is CASRLTGGFEPQHF. Written as DNA, the CDR3 is TGTGCCAGCAGGTTAACGGGGGGCTTTGAGCCCCAGCATTTT. This rearrangement joins TRBV7-8 to TRBJ1-5; D might be TRBD1 (6 bases). The ends were cut back, 6 bases at V and 8 bases at J, with 17 bases in the middle. The CDR3 is made up of 14 amino acids. Germline loops: CDR1 SGHVS, CDR2 FQNEAQ.

The chain joins TRBV15 to TRBJ2-1; D ambiguous. The CDR3 covers 16 residues. Germline CDR1 reads LNHNV; CDR2 reads YYDKDF (reference sequence). Trimming left V 4 bases short and J 3 bases short, with 16 bases between. In DNA, the CDR3 is TGTGCCACCAGCACCCTTCTAGTCTCCAGCTACAATGAGCAGTTCTTC. This translates into CATSTLLVSSYNEQFF.

The CDR3 here is CASSLTGTGGAYNEQFF. CDR3 sequence (DNA): TGCGCCAGCAGCCTTACCGGGACAGGGGGCGCCTACAATGAGCAGTTCTTC. The chain recombines TRBV5-1 with TRBJ2-1; 12 nucleotides line up with TRBD1. The V gene's germline CDR1 is SGHRS and CDR2 YFSETQ. The CDR3 spans 17 residues. V lost 4 bases to trimming and J lost 2 bases; unmatched junction nucleotides: 7.

The rearrangement links TRBV4-1 to TRBJ2-3, with TRBD1 identical over 8 bases. This CDR3 region has 15 residues. Germline loops: CDR1 MGHRA, CDR2 YSYEKL. V dropped 1 base and J dropped 5; count of bases not matched to a gene: 5. CDR3 amino acids: CASSQVDRVEDTQYF. The CDR3 nucleotides read TGCGCCAGCAGCCAAGTGGACAGGGTGGAAGATACGCAGTATTTT.

This clone was seen a single time. The V and J genes are TRBV6-6 and TRBJ2-2; D not certain. The germline V gene has CDR1 MNHNY and CDR2 SVGAGI (reference sequence). The V gene lost 0 bases and the J gene lost 5 bases, with 10 bases spanning the gap. The CDR3 consists of 15 residues. The CDR3 sequence is CASSYSIVATGELFF. CDR3 in DNA: TGTGCCAGCAGTTACTCGATCGTAGCTACCGGGGAGCTGTTTTTT.

The chain is built from TRBV7-9 and TRBJ2-7, with 8 bases aligning to TRBD1. Looked up from germline, CDR1 is SEHNR and CDR2 is FQNEAQ (reference sequence). The CDR3 extends over 14 amino acids. The junction had 9 bases not matched to a gene; V was cut back by 5 bases and J by 6 bases. DNA for the CDR3: TGTGCCAGCAGCCCTCCGGGACAGGCCTCCGAGCAGTACTTC. The encoded protein is CASSPPGQASEQYF.

This clone has just one count. The J gene is TRBJ2-1, the V gene TRBV29-1; 11 positions agree with TRBD1. V lost 1 base to trimming and J lost 3 bases; unmatched junction nucleotides: 11. This CDR3 region has 18 residues. The V gene's germline CDR1 is SQVTM and CDR2 ANQGSEA. CDR3 nucleotide sequence: TGCAGCGTTGAAGTAGCCTTTACCGGGACAGGGGGCTACAATGAGCAGTTCTTC. Translating gives CSVEVAFTGTGGYNEQFF.

The CDR3 region has the DNA TGTGCCAGCAGCTTAGATTCGATATACGAGCAGTACTTC. It yields the protein CASSLDSIYEQYF. This rearrangement joins TRBV11-2 to TRBJ2-7, with D unclear. The germline gives CDR1 SGHAT, CDR2 FQNNGV. Deletions cut 0 bases from V and 4 bases from J, with 7 bases between. This CDR3 has 13 amino acids. The complete variable domain, with remaining parts taken from reference TRBV11-2 and TRBJ2-7, reads EAGVAQSPRYKIIEKRQSVAFWCNPISGHATLYWYQQILGQGPKLLIQFQNNGVVDDSQLPKDRFSAERLKGVDSTLKIQPAKLEDSAVYLCASSLDSIYEQYFGPGTRLTVT.

This chain joins TRBV7-6 and TRBJ1-1; maybe TRBD1 (6 bases). The ends were cut back, 5 bases at V and 4 bases at J, with 11 bases in the middle. This CDR3 is 13 amino acids long. CDR1 SGHVS and CDR2 FNYEAQ come from the germline V gene. CDR3 residues: CASSALGGTEAFF. Here the CDR3 DNA reads TGTGCCAGCAGCGCGCTAGGGGGCACTGAAGCTTTCTTT.

The gene calls are TRBV5-8 and TRBJ2-7; 8 bases fit TRBD1. The CDR3 spans 17 residues. Losses at the gene ends were 2 bases for V and 0 bases for J; bases not matched to a gene: 10. Germline assignment: CDR1 SGHTS and CDR2 YDEGEE. The CDR3 region is CASSLSAGTGFSYEQYF. The DNA for the CDR3 is TGTGCCAGCAGCTTAAGTGCCGGGACAGGTTTCTCCTACGAGCAGTACTTC. Looking up the rest from reference TRBV5-8 and TRBJ2-7 gives the full variable domain: EAGVTQSPTHLIKTRGQQATLRCSPISGHTSVYWYQQALGLGLQFLLWYDEGEERNRGNFPPRFSGRQFPNYSSELNVNALELEDSALYLCASSLSAGTGFSYEQYFGPGTRLTVT.

The chain uses TRBV10-1 and TRBJ2-2; D remains unclear. With 1 base removed from V and 2 bases from J, the gap between germline ends came to 8 bases. CDR3 length: 15 residues. Germline V gene sequence: CDR1 WNHNN, CDR2 SYGVQD (reference sequence). The CDR3 bases are TGCGCCAGCAGTGAGTTGAGAGGCAACACCGGGGAGCTGTTTTTT. This translates into CASSELRGNTGELFF.

The V gene is TRBV7-6, the J gene TRBJ2-3, with D tentatively TRBD1 (5 bases). Germline CDR1 is SGHVS and CDR2 is FNYEAQ. CDR3 length: 14 amino acids. V was shortened by 1 base and J by 4 bases, with 9 bases between the two germline ends. CDR3 bases: TGTGCCAGCAGCTTAGTGGCAGGGCCAGATACGCAGTATTTT. Protein: CASSLVAGPDTQYF.

The chain couples TRBV7-8 to TRBJ2-3; TRBD2 matches 10 bases. This CDR3 spans 15 amino acids. Germline V gives CDR1 SGHVS, CDR2 FQNEAQ. Losses at the gene ends were 5 bases for V and 2 bases for J; bases not matched to a gene: 4. The CDR3 sequence: CASSSSGRVTDTQYF. The CDR3, as DNA: TGTGCCAGCAGCAGCAGCGGGAGGGTCACAGATACGCAGTATTTT.

The V call is TRBV14, the J call TRBJ2-5; D may be TRBD2 (6 bases). V was clipped by 0 bases and J by 5 bases, with 13 bases between them. In germline, CDR1 is SGHDN, CDR2 FVKESK. This CDR3 spans 15 amino acids. In nucleotides, the CDR3 is TGTGCCAGCAGCCAAGATGTCACTAGCTGGGAGACCCAGTACTTC. Protein: CASSQDVTSWETQYF.

The chain recombines TRBV30 with TRBJ2-1, with 7 positions matching TRBD2. This CDR3 comprises 14 residues. V shed 4 bases, J shed 3 bases, and the junction held 6 bases outside the gene matches. The germline gives CDR1 GTSNPN, CDR2 SVGIG (reference sequence). The CDR3 spells CAWMGGRDYNEQFF. CDR3 in DNA: TGTGCCTGGATGGGCGGGAGAGACTACAATGAGCAGTTCTTC.

This clone was counted once. The chain has TRBV4-1 and TRBJ1-5; D is unresolved. From germline, CDR1 is MGHRA and CDR2 YSYEKL. The CDR3 runs 13 residues. Trimming left V 1 base short and J 5 bases short, with 6 bases between. Here the CDR3 DNA reads TGCGCCAGCAGCCAAGGTACGGATCAGCCCCAGCATTTT. Encoded protein: CASSQGTDQPQHF.

The V gene is TRBV19, the J gene TRBJ2-7; 13 bases line up with TRBD2. V lost 4 bases and J lost 4; bases outside the gene matches: 10. Looked up from germline, CDR1 is LNHDA and CDR2 is SQIVND (reference sequence). This CDR3 is 17 amino acids long. CDR3 nucleotide sequence: TGTGCCAGTAGTAGGACTAGCGGGGGCCAAGCCAGTTACGAGCAGTACTTC. Protein sequence: CASSRTSGGQASYEQYF. Filled out from reference TRBV19 and TRBJ2-7, the complete variable domain reads DGGITQSPKYLFRKEGQNVTLSCEQNLNHDAMYWYRQDPGQGLRLIYYSQIVNDFQKGDIAEGYSVSREKKESFPLTVTSAQKNPTAFYLCASSRTSGGQASYEQYFGPGTRLTVT.

This sequence joins TRBV7-6 and TRBJ2-2; D is ambiguous. V lost 1 base, J lost 7 bases, and 1 base lay in between. Looked up from germline, CDR1 is SGHVS and CDR2 is FNYEAQ. This CDR3 spans 11 amino acids. The CDR3 bases are TGTGCCAGCAGCTTAGACGGGGAGCTGTTTTTT. As protein: CASSLDGELFF.

The genes are TRBV2 and TRBJ2-7; TRBD2 might be the D (5 bases). The CDR3 is made up of 14 amino acids. Trimming stripped 3 bases from V and 4 bases from J, with 13 bases between. CDR1 is SNHLY, CDR2 FYNNEI, per germline. The CDR3 DNA is TGTGCCAGCAGTGATTTGGGAGTTCTGTACGAGCAGTACTTC. Protein sequence: CASSDLGVLYEQYF.

The V and J genes are TRBV2 and TRBJ2-7; TRBD1 matches at 7 bases. The V gene end was trimmed by 4 bases and the J gene end by 2 bases; junction bases not matched to a gene: 2. The CDR3 totals 13 residues. CDR1 is SNHLY, CDR2 FYNNEI, per germline. CDR3 sequence: CASSVGTAYEQYF. CDR3 in DNA: TGTGCCAGCAGTGTTGGGACAGCCTACGAGCAGTACTTC. The full variable domain, completed using reference TRBV2 and TRBJ2-7, is EPEVTQTPSHQVTQMGQEVILRCVPISNHLYFYWYRQILGQKVEFLVSFYNNEISEKSEIFDDQFSVERPDGSNFTLKIRSTKLEDSAMYFCASSVGTAYEQYFGPGTRLTVT.

The CDR3 DNA follows: TGTGCCAGCAGCTTAGCCCGGGGACAGGGACACTACAATGAGCAGTTCTTC. Translating it yields CASSLARGQGHYNEQFF. The chain is built from TRBV7-9 and TRBJ2-1; 9 bases map to TRBD1. With 0 bases clipped from V and 3 bases from J, the junction kept 6 bases outside the gene matches. Germline V gene lookup returns CDR1 SEHNR and CDR2 FQNEAQ (reference sequence). The CDR3 runs 17 residues.

The DNA for the CDR3 is TGTGCCAGCAGCTCTCGACAGCAATCCAACTCCTACGAGCAGTACTTC. It yields the protein CASSSRQQSNSYEQYF. The chain joins TRBV13 to TRBJ2-7; D is possibly TRBD1 (5 bases). Germline V gene data show CDR1 as PRHDT and CDR2 as FYEKMQ (reference sequence). Trimming removed 4 bases from V and 0 bases from J, with 16 bases in between. This CDR3 has 16 amino acids.

J is TRBJ2-3 and V is TRBV9; tentatively, D is TRBD1 or TRBD2 (5 bases each). V was clipped by 0 bases and J by 3 bases, with 11 bases between them. CDR3 size: 15 residues. Germline CDR1 reads SGDLS; CDR2 reads YYNGEE. In DNA form, the CDR3 reads TGTGCCAGCAGCGTAGGTGAGGGGTGGACAGATACGCAGTATTTT. This sequence encodes CASSVGEGWTDTQYF.

The V and J genes are TRBV14 and TRBJ2-1; a possible D gene is TRBD2 (6 bases). CDR1 SGHDN and CDR2 FVKESK come from the germline V gene. The CDR3 consists of 17 residues. V lost 1 base to trimming and J lost 6 bases, with 19 bases between them. In DNA form, the CDR3 reads TGTGCCAGCAGCCAAGGGCGGGGATCGCGATTGTCCAATGAGCAGTTCTTC. It is translated as CASSQGRGSRLSNEQFF.